This T cell receptor beta chain was recorded in a study of T-cell memory formation after mild COVID-19. Overall study: The study found TCR clusters largely donor specific. The study's findings and limits: Mainly in CM and EM were contracting CD4+ clones; CD8+ were in EMRA. Clones that shrank (day 15 to 85) were balanced CD4/CD8, whereas later expanders leaned CD4+.

Each CDR3 protein gets one entry after TCRdb re-called the 5' RACE reads with MiXCR. Here the sample spans 250,000 to 350,000 distinct CDR3 sequences, approximately 19% being singletons. The germline V gene has CDR1 SGHVS and CDR2 FQNEAQ. This CDR3 region has 17 residues. Trimming took 5 bases from V and 1 from J; bases not matched to a gene: 13. This clonotype was counted only a few times. Its antigen is not identified. The sample consisted of PBMCs or a T cell subset sorted from them (not recorded which). This sequence originates from a man aged 18 to 29 who had mild COVID-19 (a few samples of this study predate the infection). Cell type and time point are not known. V usage is TRBV7-8 and J usage is TRBJ2-5, with 7 bases aligning to TRBD2. CDR3 nucleotides: TGTGCCAGCAGCGAGCGGGTAGGCGGGACTATCCAAGAGACCCAGTACTTC. Translated: CASSERVGGTIQETQYF.